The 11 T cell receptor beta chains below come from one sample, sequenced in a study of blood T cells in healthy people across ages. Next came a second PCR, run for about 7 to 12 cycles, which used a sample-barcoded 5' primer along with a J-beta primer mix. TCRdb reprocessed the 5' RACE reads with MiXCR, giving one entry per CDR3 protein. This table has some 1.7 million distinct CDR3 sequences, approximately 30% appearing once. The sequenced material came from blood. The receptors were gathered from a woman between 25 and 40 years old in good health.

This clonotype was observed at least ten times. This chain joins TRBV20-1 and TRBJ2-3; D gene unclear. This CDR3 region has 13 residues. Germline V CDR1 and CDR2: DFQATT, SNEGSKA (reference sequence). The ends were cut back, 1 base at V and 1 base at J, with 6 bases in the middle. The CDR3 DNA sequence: TGCAGTGCTAGAGTTTCGGGCACAGATACGCAGTATTTT. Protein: CSARVSGTDTQYF.

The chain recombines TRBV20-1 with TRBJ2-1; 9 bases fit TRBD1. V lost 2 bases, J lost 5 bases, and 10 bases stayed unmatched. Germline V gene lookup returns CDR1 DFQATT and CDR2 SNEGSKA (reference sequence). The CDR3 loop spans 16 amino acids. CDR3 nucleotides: TGCAGTGCTAGAACACCCTCGGGACAGGGAAACAATGAGCAGTTCTTC. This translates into CSARTPSGQGNNEQFF.

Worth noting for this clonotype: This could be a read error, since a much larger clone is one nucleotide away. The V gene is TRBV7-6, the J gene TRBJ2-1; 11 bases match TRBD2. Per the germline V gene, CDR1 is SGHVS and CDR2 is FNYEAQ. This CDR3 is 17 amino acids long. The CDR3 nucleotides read TGTGCCAGCAGCTTCTACGCGACTAGCGGGACCGTGGATGAGCGGTTCTTC. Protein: CASSFYATSGTVDERFF.

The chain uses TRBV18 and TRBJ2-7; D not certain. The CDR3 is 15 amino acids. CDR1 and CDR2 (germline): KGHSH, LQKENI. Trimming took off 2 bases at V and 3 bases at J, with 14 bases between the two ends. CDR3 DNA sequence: TGTGCCAGCTCACCAGGTTCGAGCATGAACTACGAGCAGTACTTC. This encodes CASSPGSSMNYEQYF.

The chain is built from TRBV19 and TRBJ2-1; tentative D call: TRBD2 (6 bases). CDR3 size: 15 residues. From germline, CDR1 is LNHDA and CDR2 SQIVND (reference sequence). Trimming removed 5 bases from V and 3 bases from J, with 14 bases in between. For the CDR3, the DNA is TGTGCCAGTAGTCTCATGGGGGGTTACTACAATGAGCAGTTCTTC. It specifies CASSLMGGYYNEQFF.

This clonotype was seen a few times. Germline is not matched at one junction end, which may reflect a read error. The CDR3 is CSATAGSTSSYGQYF. The CDR3 DNA is TGCAGTGCTACGGCAGGATCAACAAGCTCCTACGGGCAGTACTTC. The genes are TRBV20-1 and TRBJ2-7, with D uncertain. Germline lookup yields CDR1 DFQATT and CDR2 SNEGSKA (reference sequence). The CDR3 is 15 amino acids.

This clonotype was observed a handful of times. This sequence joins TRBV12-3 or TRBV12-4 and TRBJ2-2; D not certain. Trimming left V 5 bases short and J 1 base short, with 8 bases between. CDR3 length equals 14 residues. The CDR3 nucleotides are TGTGCCAGCAGTCGGGCCCAGAACACCGGGGAGCTGTTTTTT. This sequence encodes CASSRAQNTGELFF.

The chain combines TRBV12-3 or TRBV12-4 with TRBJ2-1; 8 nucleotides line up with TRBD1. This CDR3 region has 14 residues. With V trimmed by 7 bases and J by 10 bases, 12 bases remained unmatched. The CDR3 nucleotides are TGTGCCAGCACTCCGGGACAGGCATCACGGGAGCAGTTCTTC. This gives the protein CASTPGQASREQFF.

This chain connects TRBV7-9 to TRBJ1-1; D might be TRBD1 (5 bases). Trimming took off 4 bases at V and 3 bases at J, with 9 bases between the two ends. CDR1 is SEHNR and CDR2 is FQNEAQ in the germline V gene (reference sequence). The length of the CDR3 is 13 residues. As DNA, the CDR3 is TGTGCCAGCAGCTCCCCCAGGGACACTGAAGCTTTCTTT. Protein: CASSSPRDTEAFF.

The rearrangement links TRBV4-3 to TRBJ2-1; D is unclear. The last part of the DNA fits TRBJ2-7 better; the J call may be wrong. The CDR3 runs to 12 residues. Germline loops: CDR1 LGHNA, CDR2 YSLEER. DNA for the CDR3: TGCGCCAGCAGCGCCATTTCCAATGAGCAGTACTTC. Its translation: CASSAISNEQYF.

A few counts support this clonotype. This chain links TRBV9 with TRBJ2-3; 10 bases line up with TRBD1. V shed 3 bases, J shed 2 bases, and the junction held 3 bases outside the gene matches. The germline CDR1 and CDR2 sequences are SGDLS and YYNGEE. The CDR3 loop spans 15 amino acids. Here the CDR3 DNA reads TGTGCCAGCAGCGCGGGACAGGGGACCACAGATACGCAGTATTTT. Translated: CASSAGQGTTDTQYF.